Following are 13 T cell receptor beta chains from one sample sequenced in a study of T cells in Graves' hyperthyroidism and ophthalmopathy. Amplified TCR beta CDR3 regions came from RNA transcripts. Researchers ran a first-round RT-PCR on the TCR CDR3 using the HTBI primer set. One entry per CDR3 protein results from TCRdb running MiXCR on the multiplex PCR reads. The sample yields approximately 600,000 distinct CDR3 sequences, 14% to 15% seen once. The sample was blood. The source is a woman aged 40 to 50 with Graves' ophthalmopathy.

This clonotype was observed many times. The gene calls are TRBV5-1 and TRBJ1-1; D possibly corresponds to TRBD1 (6 bases). CDR1 and CDR2 (germline): SGHRS, YFSETQ. V lost 0 bases and J 4 bases, leaving 19 bases between the germline ends. The length of the CDR3 is 17 residues. The CDR3 DNA follows: TGCGCCAGCAGCTTGGTTCTAGGGGGGCAAATCGGCACTGAAGCTTTCTTT. Residues: CASSLVLGGQIGTEAFF.

This rearrangement joins TRBV19 to TRBJ2-7; either TRBD1 or TRBD2 may supply D (5 bases each). Germline V CDR1 and CDR2: LNHDA, SQIVND (reference sequence). This CDR3 has 15 amino acids. V dropped 6 bases and J dropped 0 bases, with 15 bases sitting between them. CDR3 bases: TGTGCCAGTAGCACGGGACCGACGAACTCCTACGAGCAGTACTTC. Translation gives CASSTGPTNSYEQYF.

This clonotype has ten or more counts. The V and J genes are TRBV6-1 and TRBJ2-2; tentative D call: TRBD2 (5 bases). Trimming removed 2 bases from V and 1 base from J, with 11 bases in between. The CDR3 consists of 16 residues. Germline lookup yields CDR1 MNHNS and CDR2 SASEGT. CDR3 protein: CASSELLLGNTGELFF. As DNA, the CDR3 is TGTGCCAGCAGTGAACTTTTACTAGGGAACACCGGGGAGCTGTTTTTT.

There are many counts of this clonotype. CDR3 region: CSAAALASYEQYF. The CDR3 nucleotides are TGCAGTGCTGCGGCACTAGCGAGCTACGAGCAGTACTTC. The chain has TRBV20-1 and TRBJ2-7; TRBD2 matches 7 bases. The V segment lost 5 bases and the J segment 3 bases; nucleotides outside the gene matches: 7. The CDR3 has 13 residues. Per the germline V gene, CDR1 is DFQATT and CDR2 is SNEGSKA (reference sequence).

This clonotype was detected ten times or more. The rearrangement uses TRBV5-1 and TRBJ2-2; TRBD1 agrees at 7 bases. In germline, CDR1 is SGHRS, CDR2 YFSETQ. The CDR3 consists of 15 residues. Trimming removed 3 bases from V and 4 bases from J; junction bases left unmatched: 6. For the CDR3, the DNA is TGCGCCAGCAGCTGGGGCAGGGGGAGCACCGGGGAGCTGTTTTTT. It encodes CASSWGRGSTGELFF.

This clonotype came up a few times. The rearrangement joins TRBV18 to TRBJ2-2; 8 bases are shared with TRBD1. The CDR3 sequence is 15 residues long. V was clipped by 3 bases and J by 6 bases; unmatched bases: 6. CDR1 KGHSH and CDR2 LQKENI come from the germline V gene. DNA of the CDR3: TGTGCCAGCTCACCGAGACAGGGGAAGGCCGGGGAGCTGTTTTTT. It specifies CASSPRQGKAGELFF. Full variable domain (remainder filled in from reference TRBV18 and TRBJ2-2): NAGVMQNPRHLVRRRGQEARLRCSPMKGHSHVYWYRQLPEEGLKFMVYLQKENIIDESGMPKERFSAEFPKEGPSILRIQQVVRGDSAAYFCASSPRQGKAGELFFGEGSRLTVL.

In its sample, this clonotype was seen many times. The CDR3 is CASSLSAGSYEQYF. The CDR3 bases are TGTGCCAGCAGTTTATCTGCAGGGTCCTACGAGCAGTACTTC. The chain has TRBV12-3 or TRBV12-4 and TRBJ2-7, with D perhaps TRBD1 (5 bases). Trimming shortened V by 2 bases and J by 1 base, and 9 bases separated the two germline ends. This CDR3 contains 14 residues.

This clonotype was detected many times. The chain joins TRBV10-3 to TRBJ2-5; possible D gene TRBD2, 5 bases. Germline CDR1 is ENHRY and CDR2 is SYGVKD. Trimming removed 5 bases at V and 2 bases at J, with 15 bases between. The length of the CDR3 is 15 residues. The CDR3 reads CAISSPGGGQETQYF. The CDR3 DNA follows: TGTGCCATCAGTTCCCCAGGAGGTGGTCAAGAGACCCAGTACTTC.

Of note for this clonotype: This may arise from a read error, as a much more abundant clone is one base away. The chain joins TRBV28 to TRBJ2-7, with 10 bases lining up with TRBD2. This CDR3 is 13 amino acids long. V lost 7 bases to trimming and J lost 6 bases; unmatched junction nucleotides: 6. Germline V gene lookup returns CDR1 MDHEN and CDR2 SYDVKM. The CDR3 loop reads CASILSGRGEQYF. The CDR3 DNA follows: TGTGCCAGCATATTAAGCGGGAGGGGCGAGCAGTACTTC.

This clonotype has ten or more counts. The rearrangement joins TRBV11-3 to TRBJ2-5; TRBD2 matches 7 bases. This CDR3 region has 14 residues. The J segment lost 3 bases and the V segment lost 5 bases, leaving 6 bases of the junction unmatched. Germline V gene sequence: CDR1 SGHNT, CDR2 YENEEA. The CDR3: CASSLREVEETQYF. Here the CDR3 DNA reads TGTGCCAGCAGCCTACGGGAGGTCGAAGAGACCCAGTACTTC.

This clonotype was observed many times. This chain joins TRBV7-2 and TRBJ2-7; the D is unclear. The CDR3 extends over 13 amino acids. Trimming took off 3 bases at V and 0 bases at J, with 6 bases between the two ends. Germline CDR1 reads SGHTA; CDR2 reads FQGNSA. CDR3 protein: CASSFLYSYEQYF. The CDR3 DNA sequence: TGTGCCAGCAGCTTTTTATACTCCTACGAGCAGTACTTC.

This clonotype was detected ten times or more. The chain links TRBV6-1 to TRBJ1-5; 7 bases are a match to TRBD1. The CDR3 runs to 16 residues. V shed 7 bases and J 4 bases; nucleotides not matched to a gene: 13. The germline V gene encodes CDR1 MNHNS and CDR2 SASEGT. The CDR3 coding sequence is TGTGCCAGCACGGGCCTACCCCCAGGGGGGAATCAGCCCCAGCATTTT. Translation gives CASTGLPPGGNQPQHF.

V gene TRBV18 combines with J gene TRBJ2-7, with TRBD2 identical over 8 bases. The CDR3 has 14 residues. The V gene end was trimmed by 0 bases and the J gene end by 5 bases; junction bases not matched to a gene: 3. Germline lookup yields CDR1 KGHSH and CDR2 LQKENI. The CDR3: CASSPPAGGDEQYF. The CDR3 DNA follows: TGTGCCAGCTCACCACCGGCGGGAGGAGACGAGCAGTACTTC.